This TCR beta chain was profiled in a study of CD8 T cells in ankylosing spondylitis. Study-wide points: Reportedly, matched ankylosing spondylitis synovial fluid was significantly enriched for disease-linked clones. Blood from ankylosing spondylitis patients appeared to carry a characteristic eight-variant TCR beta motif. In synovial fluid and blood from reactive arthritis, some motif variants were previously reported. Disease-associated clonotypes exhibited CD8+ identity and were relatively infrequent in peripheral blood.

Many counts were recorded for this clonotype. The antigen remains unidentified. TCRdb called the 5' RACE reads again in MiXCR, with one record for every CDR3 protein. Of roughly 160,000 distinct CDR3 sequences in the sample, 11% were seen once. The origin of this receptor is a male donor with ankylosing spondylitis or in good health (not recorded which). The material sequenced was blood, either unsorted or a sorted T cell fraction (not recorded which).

The CDR3 DNA reads as TGTGCCAGCAGCTTAAACAGGGGGTATGGCTACACCTTC. Protein product: CASSLNRGYGYTF. The chain employs TRBV5-5 and TRBJ1-2; TRBD1 aligns across 8 bases. Germline V gives CDR1 SGHKS, CDR2 YYEKEE (reference sequence). CDR3 size: 13 residues. Trimming removed 2 bases from V and 5 bases from J; junction bases left unmatched: 2.